The source of this T cell receptor (beta chain) is a study of a mutant IDH1 vaccine in newly diagnosed glioma. Study-level background: Of the patients given treatment, about 62% were male and approximately 40% were female, and a mean age of around 41 years was recorded.

This clone was seen a handful of times. The antigen remains undetermined. Germline V gives CDR1 MGHRA, CDR2 YSYEKL. The CDR3 totals 15 residues. Losses at the gene ends were 1 base for V and 7 bases for J; bases not matched to a gene: 7. Study-level results: Among top peripheral T cell clonotypes, changes seemed unrelated to pseudoprogression.

Time point noted: baseline, week 1 (first vaccination visit). Noted treatment: pre-vaccination baseline after standard-of-care therapy. TCRdb's table, derived via immunoSEQ multiplex PCR, lists solely in-frame clones and lacks some. This table has about 92,000 clones, about four fifths appearing once. The source was PBMCs, collected from a glioma patient treated with radiotherapy, temozolomide or both. This receptor was obtained from a woman aged 45-59 years with glioma. The chain employs TRBV4-1 and TRBJ1-2; the match to TRBD1 covers 9 bases. The CDR3 loop is CASSQVGTGLGGYTF. The CDR3 coding sequence is TGCGCCAGCAGCCAAGTGGGGACAGGGCTAGGTGGCTACACCTTC.